These 30 T cell receptor beta chains were sequenced from one sample in a study of shared clonotypes between healthy human individuals. Method: immunoSEQ multiplex PCR; TCRdb's copy keeps in-frame clones and lacks some. The sample holds about 1 million clones; around 76% are singletons and the top ten take 1.2% to 1.5%. Sequencing was done on a sample of memory CD4+ T cells sorted from blood. The subset here: CD45RA-negative fraction. The receptors shown here come from a man in his late teens or twenties in good health.

The chain carries TRBV6-5 and TRBJ1-2; D might be TRBD1 (6 bases). The CDR3 is 14 amino acids. Deletions cut 5 bases from V and 0 bases from J, with 10 bases between. Germline values: CDR1 MNHEY, CDR2 SVGAGI. CDR3 in amino acids: CASSRQASNYGYTF. The DNA for the CDR3 is TGTGCCAGCAGTAGACAGGCGTCTAACTATGGCTACACCTTC.

The chain joins TRBV25-1 to TRBJ1-2, with 7 bases matching TRBD1. J was trimmed by 1 base and V by 3 bases; bases with no gene match: 5. Germline V gives CDR1 MGHDK, CDR2 SYGVNS. The CDR3 totals 15 residues. The CDR3 coding sequence is TGTGCCAGCAGTGATTCCCAGGGGGGTAACTATGGCTACACCTTC. Its protein is CASSDSQGGNYGYTF.

This sequence joins TRBV5-1 and TRBJ2-2; D uncertain. CDR1 SGHRS and CDR2 YFSETQ come from the germline V gene. V lost 4 bases, J lost 6 bases, and 16 bases lay in between. The CDR3 has 15 residues. CDR3 bases: TGCGCCAGCAGCCCCGGAGATTCGCCCCCCGGGGAGCTGTTTTTT. Its translation: CASSPGDSPPGELFF.

This chain connects TRBV5-1 to TRBJ2-7, with TRBD2 identical over 14 bases. The CDR3 has 15 amino acids. V lost 4 bases, J lost 2 bases, and 2 bases stayed unmatched. CDR1 and CDR2 (germline): SGHRS, YFSETQ. CDR3 sequence (DNA): TGCGCCAGCAGCCTGGGACTAGCGGGAGCCTACGAGCAGTACTTC. The encoded protein is CASSLGLAGAYEQYF.

CDR3 coding DNA: TGTGCCAGCAGTCACCTCGGGACCGCCAGAACCGGGGAGCTGTTTTTT. Translating gives CASSHLGTARTGELFF. The chain recombines TRBV6-6 with TRBJ2-2; either TRBD1 or TRBD2 may fit D (5 bases each). The germline CDR1 and CDR2 sequences are MNHNY and SVGAGI (reference sequence). Trimming stripped 5 bases from V and 5 bases from J, with 18 bases between. CDR3 size: 16 residues.

This chain uses TRBV2 with TRBJ2-2; D unresolved. The germline gives CDR1 SNHLY, CDR2 FYNNEI. With 2 bases removed from V and 5 bases from J, the gap between germline ends came to 12 bases. This CDR3 has 15 residues. The CDR3 DNA sequence: TGTGCCAGCAGTGAACGGCCCCAGAAGACCGGGGAGCTGTTTTTT. Residues: CASSERPQKTGELFF.

This sequence joins TRBV30 and TRBJ1-1; D remains ambiguous. Germline CDR1 GTSNPN, CDR2 SVGIG (reference sequence). Trimming took 1 base from V and 12 from J, leaving 9 bases between them. This CDR3 has 10 residues. The CDR3 nucleotides read TGTGCCTGGAGTGGAGGGAAGACTTTCTTT. This sequence encodes CAWSGGKTFF.

The CDR3 loop reads CASSSGQSGNTIYF. CDR3 nucleotide sequence: TGTGCCAGCAGCTCGGGACAGTCAGGAAACACCATATATTTT. The rearrangement joins TRBV11-2 to TRBJ1-3, with 7 bases aligning to TRBD1. CDR1 SGHAT and CDR2 FQNNGV come from the germline V gene. V lost 4 bases and J lost 4; bases outside the gene matches: 4. The length of the CDR3 is 14 residues.

J is TRBJ1-2 and V is TRBV29-1; D perhaps matches TRBD1 (6 bases). CDR1 and CDR2 from the germline V gene are SQVTM and ANQGSEA. Between the trimmed V and J ends, which lost 0 bases and 4 bases, there was a span of 12 bases. CDR3 size: 14 residues. CDR3: CSVEDHGGSYGYTF. CDR3 in DNA: TGCAGCGTTGAAGATCACGGGGGCAGCTATGGCTACACCTTC.

V gene TRBV6-5 combines with J gene TRBJ1-5; the D is unclear. The germline gives CDR1 MNHEY, CDR2 SVGAGI. Trimming removed 6 bases at V and 7 bases at J, with 16 bases between. The CDR3 length is 14 residues. The CDR3 spells CASSRSSPGQPQHF. Here the CDR3 DNA reads TGTGCCAGCAGCCGCTCGAGCCCAGGACAGCCCCAGCATTTT.

This chain links TRBV6-1 with TRBJ2-7; either TRBD1 or TRBD2 may fit D (5 bases each). The V gene lost 8 bases and the J gene lost 5 bases, with 13 bases spanning the gap. From germline, CDR1 is MNHNS and CDR2 SASEGT. The CDR3 is 12 amino acids. CDR3 coding DNA: TGTGCCAGCCGTCTGATGGGGGACGAGCAGTACTTC. This translates into CASRLMGDEQYF.

This clone was observed once. The chain employs TRBV4-1 and TRBJ2-7; D may be TRBD1 or TRBD2 (5 bases each). The V and J ends lost 4 bases and 7 bases respectively, with 17 bases between them. CDR1 MGHRA and CDR2 YSYEKL come from the germline V gene. The CDR3 has 14 amino acids. This CDR3 reads CASSPPGGTVEQYF. CDR3 bases: TGCGCCAGCAGCCCCCCTGGGGGTACGGTGGAGCAGTACTTC.

The V gene is TRBV5-1, the J gene TRBJ1-1; 9 bases align to TRBD1. The junction had 5 bases not matched to a gene; V was cut back by 4 bases and J by 1 base. The CDR3 totals 15 residues. Germline CDR1 and CDR2: SGHRS and YFSETQ. The CDR3 DNA sequence: TGCGCCAGCAGCCCAGGGGACAGGGAGAACACTGAAGCTTTCTTT. This gives the protein CASSPGDRENTEAFF.

CDR3: CAWSVPRSASNQPQHF. Here the CDR3 DNA reads TGTGCCTGGAGTGTTCCCCGATCGGCTAGCAATCAGCCCCAGCATTTT. The genes are TRBV30 and TRBJ1-5; D unresolved. CDR1 and CDR2 (germline): GTSNPN, SVGIG (reference sequence). The CDR3 is 16 residues long. V gave up 0 bases and J gave up 0 bases, with 12 bases separating them.

The J gene is TRBJ2-4, the V gene TRBV30, with 9 bases matching TRBD1. The CDR3 sequence is 14 residues long. Looked up from germline, CDR1 is GTSNPN and CDR2 is SVGIG (reference sequence). V shed 1 base, J shed 9 bases, and the junction held 7 bases outside the gene matches. The CDR3 region is CAWSAGTGTVIQYF. The CDR3 DNA follows: TGTGCCTGGAGTGCCGGGACAGGGACGGTCATTCAGTACTTC.

This chain connects TRBV2 to TRBJ1-2; D remains ambiguous. V lost 7 bases to trimming and J lost 2 bases, with 8 bases between them. In germline, CDR1 is SNHLY, CDR2 FYNNEI. This CDR3 comprises 12 residues. CDR3 loop: CASKADNYGYTF. The CDR3 nucleotides read TGTGCCAGCAAGGCAGACAACTATGGCTACACCTTC.

V usage is TRBV30 and J usage is TRBJ2-7; 7 bases align to TRBD2. The CDR3 spans 13 residues. J lost 2 bases, V lost 4 bases, and 5 bases had no gene match. Germline V CDR1 and CDR2: GTSNPN, SVGIG (reference sequence). The CDR3 sequence: CAWTRGEPYEQYF. CDR3 nucleotides: TGTGCCTGGACCCGGGGGGAGCCCTACGAGCAGTACTTC.

Turning to this clone: Other DNA sequences within the sample encode an identical CDR3. The rearrangement uses TRBV7-9 and TRBJ2-7, with unresolved D. The CDR3 is made up of 11 amino acids. V lost 2 bases, J lost 4 bases, and 3 bases lay in between. Germline V lookup: CDR1 SEHNR, CDR2 FQNEAQ (reference sequence). The CDR3 loop is CASSLSYEQYF. DNA of the CDR3: TGTGCCAGCAGCTTATCTTACGAGCAGTACTTC.

The CDR3 DNA reads TGTGCCTGGGGGACCAGGCAGTTATATAATTCACCCCTCCACTTT. Translating gives CAWGTRQLYNSPLHF. The rearrangement links TRBV30 to TRBJ1-6, with a tentative D call TRBD1 (5 bases). V was trimmed by 5 bases and J by 4 bases, leaving 15 bases between them. The CDR3 covers 15 residues. CDR1 is GTSNPN, CDR2 SVGIG, per germline (reference sequence).

The rearrangement uses TRBV6-1 and TRBJ1-2, with D uncertain. This CDR3 region has 12 residues. Trimming removed 8 bases from V and 8 bases from J, with 15 bases in between. Germline CDR1 MNHNS, CDR2 SASEGT. The CDR3 DNA reads TGTGCCAGCTCGATCCTTTTTGAGGGCTACACCTTC. Residues: CASSILFEGYTF.

This rearrangement joins TRBV12-5 to TRBJ1-6; TRBD1 matches at 10 bases. CDR1 and CDR2 from the germline V gene are LGHNT and FRNRAP. The CDR3 extends over 17 amino acids. V was pared by 2 bases and J by 10 bases, with 11 bases of the junction left unmatched. The CDR3 DNA is TGTGCTAGTGGTTTGTTCACAACCGGGACAGGGGCCTCACCCCTCCACTTT. It codes for CASGLFTTGTGASPLHF.

This clone was detected many times. The chain recombines TRBV11-2 with TRBJ2-1, with D tentatively TRBD2 (5 bases). CDR1 is SGHAT and CDR2 is FQNNGV in the germline V gene. The CDR3 runs 12 residues. Trimming left V 5 bases short and J 7 bases short, with 9 bases between. Here the CDR3 DNA reads TGTGCCAGCAGCCCCACTAGGAATGAGCAGTTCTTC. As protein: CASSPTRNEQFF. Together with reference TRBV11-2 and TRBJ2-1, the CDR3 gives the full variable domain: EAGVAQSPRYKIIEKRQSVAFWCNPISGHATLYWYQQILGQGPKLLIQFQNNGVVDDSQLPKDRFSAERLKGVDSTLKIQPAKLEDSAVYLCASSPTRNEQFFGPGTRLTVL.

The chain is built from TRBV6-1 and TRBJ1-6; TRBD1 aligns across 8 bases. Germline V CDR1 and CDR2: MNHNS, SASEGT. V trimming: 11 bases; J trimming: 0 bases; junction bases outside the gene matches: 0. The length of the CDR3 is 13 residues. The CDR3 DNA reads as TGTGCCGGACAGGGCTCCTATAATTCACCCCTCCACTTT. It is translated as CAGQGSYNSPLHF.

V gene TRBV11-3 combines with J gene TRBJ2-3; D is possibly TRBD2 (6 bases). Germline lookup yields CDR1 SGHNT and CDR2 YENEEA. Trimming left V 5 bases short and J 4 bases short, with 19 bases between. This CDR3 has 16 residues. CDR3: CASSTGLVGGPDTQYF. CDR3 DNA: TGTGCCAGCAGCACCGGCTTGGTGGGAGGACCAGATACGCAGTATTTT.

This clone was counted once. The V call is TRBV6-1, the J call TRBJ1-3, with D hard to call. The germline V gene encodes CDR1 MNHNS and CDR2 SASEGT. The CDR3 consists of 14 residues. V was pared by 4 bases and J by 3 bases, with 10 bases between. The CDR3 region is CASSAVMDGNTIYF. The CDR3 DNA reads as TGTGCCAGCAGTGCGGTCATGGATGGAAACACCATATATTTT.

Of note for this clone: This specimen includes other DNA sequences encoding the same CDR3. This chain links TRBV7-2 with TRBJ2-7, with TRBD2 matching 9 bases. The ends lost 5 bases at V and 2 bases at J; junction bases unmatched: 7. The CDR3 is made up of 15 amino acids. CDR1 SGHTA and CDR2 FQGNSA come from the germline V gene. CDR3 region: CASSPGSGSAYEQYF. The DNA of the CDR3 is TGTGCCAGCAGCCCAGGTAGCGGGAGCGCCTACGAGCAGTACTTC.

The chain combines TRBV7-6 with TRBJ2-1, with 11 bases lining up with TRBD1. Germline CDR1 SGHVS, CDR2 FNYEAQ. The CDR3 is 15 amino acids. The V segment lost 4 bases and the J segment 6 bases; nucleotides outside the gene matches: 5. The CDR3 DNA is TGTGCCAGCAGCTATATGGACAGGGGGCTCAATGAGCAGTTCTTC. It specifies CASSYMDRGLNEQFF.

The genes are TRBV27 and TRBJ1-2, with 11 bases lining up with TRBD1. Unmatched junction bases numbered 14, after V lost 5 bases and J lost 3 bases. The CDR3 extends over 18 amino acids. Per germline, CDR1 MNHEY and CDR2 SMNVEV (reference sequence). The CDR3 region has the DNA TGTGCCAGCAGTGCGATCCGGTTCCGGGACAGGGGGGACTATGGCTACACCTTC. Encoded protein: CASSAIRFRDRGDYGYTF.

This clone has a count of ten or more. The chain employs TRBV29-1 and TRBJ1-2, with D possibly matching TRBD1 (5 bases). V lost 2 bases and J 8 bases, leaving 12 bases between the germline ends. Germline V gene data show CDR1 as SQVTM and CDR2 as ANQGSEA. The CDR3 contains 12 residues. The CDR3, as DNA: TGCAGCGTTGAACGGGGGATTGACGGCTACACCTTC. Translating gives CSVERGIDGYTF.

This clone qualifies as medium-sized. Other DNA sequences in this specimen translate into the identical CDR3. The chain has TRBV6-6 and TRBJ1-5; TRBD1 is a possible D gene (5 bases). The CDR3 is 16 amino acids. Germline CDR1 MNHNY, CDR2 SVGAGI (reference sequence). With 6 bases removed from V and 3 bases from J, the gap between germline ends came to 18 bases. CDR3 loop: CASSIPRGMDNQPQHF. The CDR3 DNA sequence: TGTGCCAGCAGCATACCCCGGGGGATGGACAATCAGCCCCAGCATTTT.